The source of this T cell receptor (beta chain) is a study of CD8 T cells in ankylosing spondylitis. From the 5' RACE reads, TCRdb called clonotypes with MiXCR, one entry per CDR3 protein. The data show 10,000 or so distinct CDR3 sequences, with roughly 6% seen just once and about two fifths held by the top ten. This clonotype was picked up many times. The CDR3 sequence is 13 residues long. Germline V gene lookup returns CDR1 SGDLS and CDR2 YYNGEE. The germline V and J ends were trimmed by 3 bases and 2 bases, with 8 bases remaining between them. The chain recombines TRBV9 with TRBJ2-5; D may be TRBD2 (6 bases). Sequenced: blood, either unsorted or a sorted T cell fraction (not recorded which). This TCR was recovered from a female donor with ankylosing spondylitis or in good health (not recorded which). As DNA, the CDR3 is TGTGCCAGCAGCGGCAGCGGGCAAGAGACCCAGTACTTC. This sequence encodes CASSGSGQETQYF. The variable domain in full, completed from reference TRBV9 and TRBJ2-5, reads DSGVTQTPKHLITATGQRVTLRCSPRSGDLSVYWYQQSLDQGLQFLIQYYNGEERAKGNILERFSAQQFPDLHSELNLSSLELGDSALYFCASSGSGQETQYFGPGTRLLVL.